The entry that follows covers one T cell receptor beta chain sequence. The data originate from a study of blood T cell repertoires in COVID-19. Overall study: The study drew acute and convalescent COVID-19 samples from the United States, Italy and Spain.

Sequencing was performed with immunoSEQ multiplex PCR; in TCRdb, only in-frame clones are kept and a portion is missing. Of roughly 260,000 clones in the sample, around 90% were seen once. Between the trimmed V and J ends, which lost 4 bases and 0 bases, there was a span of 14 bases. The CDR3 spans 16 residues. Looked up from germline, CDR1 is SGHDT and CDR2 is YYEEEE. Source material: peripheral blood. The chain combines TRBV5-6 with TRBJ1-5, with a possible D match to TRBD1 (6 bases). This clonotype was obtained from a man in his fifties or sixties who had recovered from COVID-19. Written as DNA, the CDR3 is TGTGCCAGCAGCCTAGCGGGACAATATAGCAATCAGCCCCAGCATTTT. It yields the protein CASSLAGQYSNQPQHF.